This T cell receptor (beta chain) was retrieved from a study of regulatory T cells in long-lasting Graves disease. At least ten counts were recorded for this clonotype. Germline V gene data show CDR1 as SGHDT and CDR2 as YYEEEE. The CDR3 spans 15 residues. Construction of the TCR beta libraries employed iRepertoire HTBI primers in conjunction with Arm-PCR of CDR3 regions. TCRdb itself ran the multiplex PCR reads through MiXCR, one entry per CDR3 protein. Here the sample spans some 330,000 distinct CDR3 sequences, approximately 10% being singletons. Time point noted: newly diagnosed GD, antithyroid drugs for less than 3 months. The authors made the TCR library using RNA they extracted from PBMCs. These data were also reused for a study on T cells in Graves' hyperthyroidism and ophthalmopathy.

The source was peripheral blood mononuclear cells (PBMCs), collected at new diagnosis, from a patient treated with antithyroid drugs. The clonotype was recovered from a young woman with Graves disease. The V gene is TRBV5-6, the J gene TRBJ2-1; D is unclear. The J call may not be correct, given that the DNA end is closer to TRBJ2-5. CDR3 sequence reads: CASSQARRPQETQYF. CDR3 DNA: TGTGCCAGCAGCCAGGCAAGGCGCCCCCAAGAGACCCAGTACTTC.